This is a list of T cell receptor beta chains from one sample in a study of blood T cell repertoires in COVID-19. Sequencing used immunoSEQ multiplex PCR; TCRdb keeps in-frame clones, though not all of them. The table lists about 150,000 clones, 75% to 90% of them singletons. Sequencing was performed on peripheral blood. The receptor source for this set is a woman aged 40-49 years with acute or convalescent COVID-19. Both conserved end residues are part of each CDR3. Fields, in order: J gene, V gene, CDR3 length, clone size, D gene, CDR3 protein, CDR3 DNA. A D gene is named only where the DNA matches it firmly. Clone size is not always given. Where it is, it says once, few, many or a class for expanded clones.

j_gene: TRBJ1-1
v_gene: TRBV5-4
len: 16
abundance: -
d_gene: TRBD1
CDR3aa: CASSQNRGGMNTEAFF
CDR3nt: TGTGCCAGCAGCCAAAACAGGGGGGGCATGAACACTGAAGCTTTCTTT

j_gene: TRBJ2-3
v_gene: TRBV12-5
len: 14
abundance: -
d_gene: TRBD1
CDR3aa: CASGQDRGSDTQYF
CDR3nt: TGTGCTAGTGGTCAGGACAGGGGATCCGATACGCAGTATTTT

j_gene: TRBJ2-2
v_gene: TRBV3-1/TRBV3-2
len: 16
abundance: once
d_gene: TRBD2
CDR3aa: CASSQGYSGDAGELFF
CDR3nt: TGTGCCAGCAGCCAAGGGTATAGCGGGGATGCCGGGGAGCTGTTTTTT

j_gene: TRBJ1-2
v_gene: TRBV28
len: 17
abundance: -
d_gene: TRBD1
CDR3aa: CASSARGQGARDYGYTF
CDR3nt: TGTGCCAGCAGCGCACGGGGACAGGGGGCTAGAGACTATGGCTACACCTTC

j_gene: TRBJ1-3
v_gene: TRBV29-1
len: 15
abundance: once
d_gene: TRBD1
CDR3aa: CSVETGQGVGNTIYF
CDR3nt: TGCAGCGTGGAAACGGGACAGGGTGTTGGAAACACCATATATTTT

j_gene: TRBJ2-3
v_gene: TRBV6-4
len: 13
abundance: -
d_gene: TRBD2
CDR3aa: CASSDSLAGAQYF
CDR3nt: TGTGCCAGCAGTGACTCTCTAGCGGGAGCGCAGTATTTT

j_gene: TRBJ1-1
v_gene: TRBV14
len: 16
abundance: -
d_gene: -
CDR3aa: CASSPSIGGENTEAFF
CDR3nt: TGTGCCAGCAGCCCCTCAATCGGCGGGGAGAACACTGAAGCTTTCTTT

j_gene: TRBJ2-7
v_gene: TRBV6-5
len: 15
abundance: -
d_gene: -
CDR3aa: CASSYEGRASYEQYF
CDR3nt: TGTGCCAGCAGTTACGAAGGGCGGGCCTCCTACGAGCAGTACTTC

j_gene: TRBJ2-7
v_gene: TRBV13
len: 17
abundance: -
d_gene: TRBD2
CDR3aa: CASSLGASGRASYEQYF
CDR3nt: TGTGCCAGCAGCTTAGGGGCTAGTGGGAGGGCTTCCTACGAGCAGTACTTC

j_gene: TRBJ1-1
v_gene: TRBV29-1
len: 13
abundance: -
d_gene: TRBD1
CDR3aa: CSGRTGMNTEAFF
CDR3nt: TGCAGCGGACGGACAGGGATGAACACTGAAGCTTTCTTT